This T cell receptor beta chain is from a study of blood T cell repertoires in COVID-19. As for the study in general: Donors in the United States, Italy and Spain gave samples during acute or convalescent COVID-19. PBMCs, B-cell-depleted T cells, or T cells provided the cDNA or gDNA that made up the material.

In the original processing: By means of reference gene primer amplification, nucleated cell counts were estimated. Here immunoSEQ multiplex PCR was the method, and the copy in TCRdb shows in-frame clones only, minus some. The DNA was the basis for D and trimming; V, J and clone size are from that table. The sample lists 150,000 to 200,000 clones; roughly 80% were seen once. The CDR3 is made up of 11 amino acids. Trimming pared 2 bases from V and 6 bases from J, leaving 8 bases between. Germline CDR1 and CDR2: GTSNPN and SVGIG (reference sequence). Source material: peripheral blood. The origin of this receptor is a man in his late teens or twenties with active or convalescent COVID-19. V usage is TRBV30 and J usage is TRBJ2-7; tentative D call: TRBD2 (5 bases). The CDR3 protein is CAWSNGVEQYF. DNA of the CDR3: TGTGCCTGGAGTAACGGGGTCGAGCAGTACTTC.